The following is a T cell receptor beta chain sequence with its context. As yet, its antigen is unknown. The data were obtained in a study of shared clonotypes between healthy human individuals. The method was immunoSEQ multiplex PCR; TCRdb's version includes in-frame clones alone and lacks a portion of them. The sample consists of approximately 940,000 clones, approximately 76% of them appearing once. General observations from the study: The generation probabilities recorded for non-shared clonotypes fell below those of clonotypes shared by all four donors. Depth was large, yet rarefaction showed that sorted-subset sequencing was incomplete.

Each sample came from a Caucasian adult donor living in Nashville, Tennessee. The TCR sequence derives from a man younger than 30 in good health. The sequencing input was memory CD4+ T cells sorted from blood. Documented subset: CD45RA-negative fraction.

The CDR3 region has the DNA TGTGCCAGCAGTGTCGAGCGGGAGACCGGGGAGCTGTTTTTT. It is translated as CASSVERETGELFF. This chain uses TRBV2 with TRBJ2-2; 8 bases align to TRBD2. The CDR3 is made up of 14 amino acids. With 4 bases clipped from V and 5 bases from J, the junction kept 3 bases outside the gene matches. The germline V gene encodes CDR1 SNHLY and CDR2 FYNNEI. Variable domain in full (rest from reference TRBV2 and TRBJ2-2): EPEVTQTPSHQVTQMGQEVILRCVPISNHLYFYWYRQILGQKVEFLVSFYNNEISEKSEIFDDQFSVERPDGSNFTLKIRSTKLEDSAMYFCASSVERETGELFFGEGSRLTVL.